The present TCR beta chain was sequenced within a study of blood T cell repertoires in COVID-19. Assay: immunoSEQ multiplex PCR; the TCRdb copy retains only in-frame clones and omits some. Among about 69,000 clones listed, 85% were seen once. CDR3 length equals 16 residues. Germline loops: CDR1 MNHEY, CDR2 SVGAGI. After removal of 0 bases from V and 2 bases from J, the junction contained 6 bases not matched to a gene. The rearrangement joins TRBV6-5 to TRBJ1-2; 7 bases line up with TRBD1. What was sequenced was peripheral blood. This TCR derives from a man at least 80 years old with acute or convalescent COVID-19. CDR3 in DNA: TGTGCCAGCAGTTACTCGGGGACAGCGTCAAACTATGGCTACACCTTC. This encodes CASSYSGTASNYGYTF.